Following are 3 T cell receptor beta chains from one sample sequenced in a study of T cell changes during pregnancy in multiple sclerosis (dated by TCRdb to the late 2010s). Libraries were made using the immunoSEQ multiplex PCR assay. TCRdb carries this immuneACCESS record with in-frame sequences only. Its versions omit some clonotypes, under half of them owing to an unresolved V gene in the studies checked, with the rest unexplained. Counted in this sample were about 61,000 clones; 93% of them appeared once. The ten top clones hold around 2.5% of the sample. Sequencing was performed on CD8+ T cells from peripheral blood mononuclear cells, taken in the third trimester of pregnancy. These receptors all stem from a female donor with multiple sclerosis, enrolled in a pregnancy study.

This chain uses TRBV30 with TRBJ1-5, with a possible D match to TRBD1 (6 bases). The CDR3 has 15 amino acids. Germline V gives CDR1 GTSNPN, CDR2 SVGIG (reference sequence). Trimming pared 0 bases from V and 3 bases from J, leaving 12 bases between. CDR3 amino acids: CAWSVGQGINQPQHF. The CDR3 DNA is TGTGCCTGGAGTGTAGGGCAGGGGATCAATCAGCCCCAGCATTTT.

The chain couples TRBV30 to TRBJ1-2; the match to TRBD1 covers 10 bases. Trimming removed 3 bases from V and 4 bases from J; junction bases left unmatched: 8. Per germline, CDR1 GTSNPN and CDR2 SVGIG (reference sequence). This CDR3 has 15 amino acids. The CDR3 protein is CAWSNGQGGFYGYTF. In nucleotides, the CDR3 is TGTGCCTGGAGCAACGGACAGGGGGGGTTCTATGGCTACACCTTC.

The V and J genes are TRBV2 and TRBJ2-1; 10 nucleotides line up with TRBD2. Unmatched junction bases numbered 7, after V lost 0 bases and J lost 8 bases. The CDR3 is made up of 16 amino acids. The germline V gene has CDR1 SNHLY and CDR2 FYNNEI. CDR3 nucleotides: TGTGCCAGCAGTGAAGCCGAAGCGGGAGGGCCCTATGAGCAGTTCTTC. It translates to CASSEAEAGGPYEQFF.